This TCR beta chain was found in a study of CD8 T cells in Susac syndrome. From blood CD8+ and CD4+ T cells, the TCR beta chain was sequenced. The multiple sclerosis controls consisted of treatment-naive patients with relapsing-remitting disease, either stable or active. Negative isolation yielded the CD8+ and CD4+ T cells, while FACS enriched the TEMRA cells. Random hexamers were used to reverse transcribe an amount of roughly 0.5 to 1 ug RNA. The immunoSEQ assay covered 54 Vbeta and 13 Jbeta segments for CDR3. TCRdb redid the calling of the immunoSEQ multiplex PCR reads with MiXCR, one entry per CDR3 protein. This table holds some 150,000 distinct CDR3 sequences, over 85% found once. This CDR3 has 17 residues. Germline-derived CDR1 and CDR2 are SGDLS and YYNGEE. The V gene end was trimmed by 1 base and the J gene end by 3 bases; junction bases not matched to a gene: 6. Only one count was recorded for this clonotype.

The receptor was derived from a human donor with multiple sclerosis. The chain uses TRBV9 and TRBJ2-1; 11 positions agree with TRBD2. Sample: CD8+ T cells from PBMCs. CDR3 sequence (DNA): TGTGCCAGCAGCGTAAAACCCCTAGCGGGGGGCTACAATGAGCAGTTCTTC. The encoded protein is CASSVKPLAGGYNEQFF.